This T cell receptor (beta chain) came from a study of identical twins (dated by TCRdb to 2016 to 2017). As for the study more broadly: To test whether fetal clonotypes persist, this study deep-sequenced TCR alpha and beta repertoires from monozygotic twins, from unrelated adults of various ages, and from cord blood. To rule out contamination, the twin experiments were replicated at different times with different library preparation protocols. On the study overall, not on this receptor specifically: Compared with coincidental sharing between unrelated individuals, out-of-frame TCR alpha sequences shared between twins had an excess of sequences with low generation probability. Excess twin sharing in beta out-of-frame sequences was weaker because fewer shared sequences lowered the signal-to-noise ratio. Invariant T cells such as MAIT and iNKT could partly confound zero-insertion analyses, although diverse VJ usage argued against such confounding for most clonotypes. Fewer insertions were carried by abundant cord blood beta clonotypes; a weaker similar trend was observed in young adult naive repertoires, while no such trend was observed in memory repertoires. Because the same donors could not be followed over many years, conclusions were based on cross-sectional statistical analysis. Recombination models systematically underestimated out-of-frame TCR alpha sharing in monozygotic twins but agreed with sharing between unrelated individuals.

This clonotype has just a few counts. Its antigen is still unknown. The sample holds no much larger clone one base away, and base qualities are not on file. Spanning cysteine to phenylalanine, the CDR3 consists of 15 amino acids. Just CDR3 DNA is preserved here, 45 bases in frame from base 1. CDR1 and CDR2 (LGHNA, YNFKEQ) derive from the germline V gene. V loses 4 bases of germline sequence and J loses 4 bases, and the interval between the two ends is 15 bases. Library method: 5' RACE. The sequencer listed for this sample is Illumina HiSeq 2000. Template switching introduced a universal primer binding site; the final cDNA contained a unique molecular identifier, enabling accurate counting of TCR cDNA molecules. Specific primers in the conserved constant-segment region were used to synthesize first-strand cDNA for the TCR alpha and beta chains. To control for contamination, each cDNA library was double barcoded with a SMART-Mk sample barcode plus Illumina barcodes. TruSeq adapter sequences and Illumina sample barcodes were added in two successive PCR steps. The Illumina HiSeq platform was used with custom primers to sequence TCR alpha and beta cDNA libraries. Processing in the source paper ran as follows. Raw reads were processed with MiGEC to extract unique molecular identifiers, and MiXCR was used to determine CDR3 positions. Recombination models were inferred per individual with the repgenHMM and IGoR tools using an EM algorithm. Shared clonotype analysis was performed with the tcR package in R, normalizing sharing by the product of cloneset sizes. To study raw recombination free of thymic and clonal selection effects, out-of-frame nonproductive sequences were analyzed. In-frame beta chains were kept once TCRdb had trimmed the public reads at Q25 with fastp and called clones with MiXCR. One record per CDR3 amino acid sequence lists the most common genes and DNA. The V and J calls reflect TCRdb's pipeline rather than the authors' work. This sample holds under 250,000 distinct CDR3 sequences; 7.5% were observed only once. Clones ranked in the top ten supply less than 2% of the sample.

Every donor was a healthy Caucasian. The twin cohort comprised three pairs of female monozygotic twins, all aged roughly 18 to 30 years. Miltenyi CD45RO+ enrichment and human naive T-cell isolation kits were used to isolate memory (CD45RO+) and naive T cells from PBMC. The same sample was also used in a study of yellow fever vaccine responses in identical twins. As the second study states: The T cell response to vaccination in identical twins was reported by the authors to appear partly convergent and partly personalized. Focusing on identical twins, the study followed the T cell clones that responded to the vaccine, and did so with precision.

In this chain, TRBV4-2 is recombined with TRBJ2-3; the D gene lacks a confident call. The sequence came from a woman aged 18 to 35 in good health. Sequenced input: memory (CD45RO+) T cells sorted from blood. The sample's cell subset or site label is to be understood as: CD45RO+ enriched T cells. The bases read TGTGCCAGCAGCCGAGCTTGGGCGGAATCAGATACGCAGTATTTT. Its protein is CASSRAWAESDTQYF.